This T cell receptor (beta chain) was retrieved from a study of blood T cell repertoires in COVID-19. At the level of the study: Samples of COVID-19 (acute and convalescent) were obtained from the United States, Italy and Spain. T cells, B-cell-depleted T cells, or PBMCs provided the cDNA or gDNA that served as material.

The V and J ends lost 5 bases and 2 bases respectively, with 12 bases between them. The CDR3 length is 14 residues. Germline CDR1 and CDR2: MNHEY and SVGAGI. Researchers sorted participants into cohorts using their self-reported clinical history. Donors in Cohort 3 who had recovered were those with two negative PCRs, healthcare professional clearance, or resolution of their symptoms. Only in-frame clones appear in the TCRdb table, and some are missing; sequencing was by immunoSEQ multiplex PCR. The sample includes 190,000 or so clones, 81% of them seen just once. The clonotype was recovered from a middle-aged man who had recovered from COVID-19. The rearrangement links TRBV6-5 to TRBJ1-2, with D uncertain. The sample consisted of PBMCs or T cells enriched from blood (not recorded which). The CDR3 is CASSRGRRNYGYTF. CDR3 in DNA: TGTGCCAGCAGTCGCGGGAGACGGAACTATGGCTACACCTTC.